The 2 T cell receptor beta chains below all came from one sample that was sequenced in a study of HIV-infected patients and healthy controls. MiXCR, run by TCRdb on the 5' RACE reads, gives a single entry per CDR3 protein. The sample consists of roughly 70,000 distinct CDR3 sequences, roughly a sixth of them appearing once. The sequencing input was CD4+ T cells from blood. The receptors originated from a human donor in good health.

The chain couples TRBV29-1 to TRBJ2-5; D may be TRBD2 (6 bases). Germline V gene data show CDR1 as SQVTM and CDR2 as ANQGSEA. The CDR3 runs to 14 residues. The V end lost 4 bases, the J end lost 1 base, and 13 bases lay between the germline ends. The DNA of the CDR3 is TGCAGCGTTGGGAGGAGGGACTTCCAAGAGACCCAGTACTTC. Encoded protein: CSVGRRDFQETQYF. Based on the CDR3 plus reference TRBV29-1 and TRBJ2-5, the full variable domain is SAVISQKPSRDICQRGTSLTIQCQVDSQVTMMFWYRQQPGQSLTLIATANQGSEATYESGFVIDKFPISRPNLTFSTLTVSNMSPEDSSIYLCSVGRRDFQETQYFGPGTRLLVL.

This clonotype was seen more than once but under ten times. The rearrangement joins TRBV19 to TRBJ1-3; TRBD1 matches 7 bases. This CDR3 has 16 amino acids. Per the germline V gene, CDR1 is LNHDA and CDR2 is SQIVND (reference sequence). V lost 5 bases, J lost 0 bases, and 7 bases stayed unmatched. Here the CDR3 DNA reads TGTGCCAGTAGTGTCCAGGGGGTCCTCTCTGGAAACACCATATATTTT. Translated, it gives CASSVQGVLSGNTIYF.